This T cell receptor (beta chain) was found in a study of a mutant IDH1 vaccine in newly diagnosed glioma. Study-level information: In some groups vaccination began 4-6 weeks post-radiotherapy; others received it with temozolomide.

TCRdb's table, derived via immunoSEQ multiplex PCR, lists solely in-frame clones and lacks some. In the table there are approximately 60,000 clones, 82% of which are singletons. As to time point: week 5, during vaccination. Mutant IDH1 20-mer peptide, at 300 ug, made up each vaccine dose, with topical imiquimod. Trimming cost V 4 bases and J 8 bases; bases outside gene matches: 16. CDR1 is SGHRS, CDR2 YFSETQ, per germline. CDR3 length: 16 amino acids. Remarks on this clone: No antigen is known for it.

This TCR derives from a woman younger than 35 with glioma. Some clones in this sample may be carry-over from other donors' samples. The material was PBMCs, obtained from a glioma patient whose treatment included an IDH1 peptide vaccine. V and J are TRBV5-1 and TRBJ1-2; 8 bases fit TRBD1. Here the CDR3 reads CASSILPGQDSMGYTF. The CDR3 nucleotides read TGCGCCAGCAGCATACTTCCGGGACAGGACTCTATGGGCTACACCTTC.